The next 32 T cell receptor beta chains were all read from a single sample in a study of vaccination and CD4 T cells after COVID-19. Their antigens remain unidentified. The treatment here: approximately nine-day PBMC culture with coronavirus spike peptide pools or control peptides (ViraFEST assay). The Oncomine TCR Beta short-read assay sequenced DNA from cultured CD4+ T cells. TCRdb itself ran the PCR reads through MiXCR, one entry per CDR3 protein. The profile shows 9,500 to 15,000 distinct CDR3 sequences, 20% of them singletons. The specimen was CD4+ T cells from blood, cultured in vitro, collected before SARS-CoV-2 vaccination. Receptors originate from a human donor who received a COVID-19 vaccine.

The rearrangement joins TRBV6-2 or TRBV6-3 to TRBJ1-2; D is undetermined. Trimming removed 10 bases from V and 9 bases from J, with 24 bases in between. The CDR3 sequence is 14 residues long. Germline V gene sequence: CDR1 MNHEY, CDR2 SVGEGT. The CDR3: CATVDGDRAVSYTF. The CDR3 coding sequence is TGTGCCACCGTAGACGGGGATCGAGCGGTAAGCTACACCTTC.

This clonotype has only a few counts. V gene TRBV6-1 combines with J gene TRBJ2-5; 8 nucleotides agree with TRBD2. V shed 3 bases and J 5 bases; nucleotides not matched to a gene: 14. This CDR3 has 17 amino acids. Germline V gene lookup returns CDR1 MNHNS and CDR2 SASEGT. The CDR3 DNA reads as TGTGCCAGCAGTGAGAGATCGGGGGGGCCTCGGGGGGAGACCCAGTACTTC. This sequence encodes CASSERSGGPRGETQYF.

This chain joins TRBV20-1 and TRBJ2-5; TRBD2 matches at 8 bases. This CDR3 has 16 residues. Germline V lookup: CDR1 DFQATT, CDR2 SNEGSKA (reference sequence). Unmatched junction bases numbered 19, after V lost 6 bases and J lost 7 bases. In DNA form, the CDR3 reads TGCAGTGCGCACATGTGGCGGGAGGCTCCTCCCCGGACCCAGTACTTC. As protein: CSAHMWREAPPRTQYF.

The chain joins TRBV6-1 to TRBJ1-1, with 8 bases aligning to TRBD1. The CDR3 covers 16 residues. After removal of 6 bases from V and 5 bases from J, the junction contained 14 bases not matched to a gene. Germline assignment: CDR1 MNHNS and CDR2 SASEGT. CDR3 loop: CASRSRLRGRSTEAFF. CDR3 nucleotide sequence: TGTGCCAGCAGAAGTCGGCTCAGGGGGCGAAGTACTGAAGCTTTCTTT.

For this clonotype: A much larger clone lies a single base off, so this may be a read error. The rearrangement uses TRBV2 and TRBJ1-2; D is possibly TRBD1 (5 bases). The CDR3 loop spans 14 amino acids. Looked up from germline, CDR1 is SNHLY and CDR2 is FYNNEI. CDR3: CASGEIRQKGGYTF. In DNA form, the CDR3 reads TGTGCCAGCGGTGAAATCCGACAGAAGGGTGGCTACACCTTC.

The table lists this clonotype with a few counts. The CDR3 is CALGGSGNTIYF. CDR3 nucleotides: TGTGCCCTGGGGGGCTCTGGAAACACCATATATTTT. The genes are TRBV6-4 and TRBJ1-3, with D perhaps matching TRBD1 (5 bases). This CDR3 is built from 12 residues. Trimming pared 11 bases from V and 0 bases from J, leaving 8 bases between. Looked up from germline, CDR1 is MRHNA and CDR2 is SNTAGT.

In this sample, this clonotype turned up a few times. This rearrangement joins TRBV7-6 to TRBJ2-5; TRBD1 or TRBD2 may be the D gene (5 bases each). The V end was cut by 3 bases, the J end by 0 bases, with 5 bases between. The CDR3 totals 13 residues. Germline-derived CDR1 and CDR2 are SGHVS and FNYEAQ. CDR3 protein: CASSLGDQETQYF. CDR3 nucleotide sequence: TGTGCCAGCAGCTTGGGGGACCAAGAGACCCAGTACTTC.

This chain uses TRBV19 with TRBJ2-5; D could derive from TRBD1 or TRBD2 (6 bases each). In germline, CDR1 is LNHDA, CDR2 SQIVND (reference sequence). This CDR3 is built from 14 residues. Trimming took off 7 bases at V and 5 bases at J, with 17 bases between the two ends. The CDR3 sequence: CASTQLGGMETQYF. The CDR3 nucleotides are TGTGCCAGTACTCAATTAGGGGGGATGGAGACCCAGTACTTC.

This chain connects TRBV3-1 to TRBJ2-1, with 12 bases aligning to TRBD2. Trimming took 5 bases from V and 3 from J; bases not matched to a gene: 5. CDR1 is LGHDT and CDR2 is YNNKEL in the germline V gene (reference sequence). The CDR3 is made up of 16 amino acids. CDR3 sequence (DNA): TGTGCCAGCAGCACCCTAGCGGGGGGGTTCTACAATGAGCAGTTCTTC. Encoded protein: CASSTLAGGFYNEQFF.

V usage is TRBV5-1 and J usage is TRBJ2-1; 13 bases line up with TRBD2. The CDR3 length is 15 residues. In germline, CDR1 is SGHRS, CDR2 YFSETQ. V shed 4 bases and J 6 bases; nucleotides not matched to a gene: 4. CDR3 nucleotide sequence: TGCGCCAGCAGCGTAGGGACTAGCGGGGCCAATGAGCAGTTCTTC. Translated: CASSVGTSGANEQFF.

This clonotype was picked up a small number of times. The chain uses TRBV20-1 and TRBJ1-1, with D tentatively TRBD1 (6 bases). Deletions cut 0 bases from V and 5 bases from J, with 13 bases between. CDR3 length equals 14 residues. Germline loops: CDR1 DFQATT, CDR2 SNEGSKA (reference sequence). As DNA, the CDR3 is TGCAGTGCTAGAGATACAAGGGGGGGGACTGAAGCTTTCTTT. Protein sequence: CSARDTRGGTEAFF.

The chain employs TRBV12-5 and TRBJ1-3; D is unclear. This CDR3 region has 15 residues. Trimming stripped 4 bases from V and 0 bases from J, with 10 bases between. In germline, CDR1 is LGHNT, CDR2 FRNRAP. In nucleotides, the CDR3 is TGTGCTAGTGGTTCGCCGGGGATCTCTGGAAACACCATATATTTT. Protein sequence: CASGSPGISGNTIYF.

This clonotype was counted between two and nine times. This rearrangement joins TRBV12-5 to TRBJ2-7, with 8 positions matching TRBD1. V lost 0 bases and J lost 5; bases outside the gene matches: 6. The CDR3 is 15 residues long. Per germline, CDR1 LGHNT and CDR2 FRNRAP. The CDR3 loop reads CASGLVRQGKHEQYF. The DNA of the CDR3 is TGTGCTAGTGGTTTGGTACGACAGGGGAAGCACGAGCAGTACTTC.

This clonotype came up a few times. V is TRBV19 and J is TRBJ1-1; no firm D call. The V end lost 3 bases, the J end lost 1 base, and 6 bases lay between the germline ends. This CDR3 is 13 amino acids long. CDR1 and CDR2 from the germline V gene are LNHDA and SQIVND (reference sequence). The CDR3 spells CASSMVGNTEAFF. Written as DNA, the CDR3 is TGTGCCAGTAGTATGGTTGGGAACACTGAAGCTTTCTTT.

The CDR3 bases are TGTGCCAGCAGTTTAGGACTAGCGGGGGGTTACGAGCAGTACTTC. The encoded protein is CASSLGLAGGYEQYF. The rearrangement uses TRBV12-3 or TRBV12-4 and TRBJ2-7, with 13 bases identical to TRBD2. V dropped 1 base and J dropped 4; count of bases not matched to a gene: 1. This CDR3 contains 15 residues.

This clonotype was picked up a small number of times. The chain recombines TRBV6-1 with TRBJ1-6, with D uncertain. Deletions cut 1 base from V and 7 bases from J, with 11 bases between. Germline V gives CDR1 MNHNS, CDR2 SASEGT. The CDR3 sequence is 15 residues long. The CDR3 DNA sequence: TGTGCCAGCAGTGAAGTGGAGGGAAGGAATTCACCCCTCCACTTT. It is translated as CASSEVEGRNSPLHF.

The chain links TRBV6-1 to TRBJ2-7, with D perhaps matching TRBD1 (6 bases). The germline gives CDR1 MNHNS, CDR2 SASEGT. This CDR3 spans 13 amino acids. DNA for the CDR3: TGTGCAACGTTCCGGGACACTTCCTACGAGCAGTACTTC. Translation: CATFRDTSYEQYF.

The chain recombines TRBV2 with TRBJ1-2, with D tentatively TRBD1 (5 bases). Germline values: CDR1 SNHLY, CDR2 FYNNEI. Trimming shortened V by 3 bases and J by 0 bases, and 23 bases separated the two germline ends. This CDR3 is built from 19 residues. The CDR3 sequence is CASSDSGTGGNSPNYGYTF. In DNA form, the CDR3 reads TGTGCCAGCAGTGATTCGGGGACGGGCGGAAATAGCCCTAACTATGGCTACACCTTC.

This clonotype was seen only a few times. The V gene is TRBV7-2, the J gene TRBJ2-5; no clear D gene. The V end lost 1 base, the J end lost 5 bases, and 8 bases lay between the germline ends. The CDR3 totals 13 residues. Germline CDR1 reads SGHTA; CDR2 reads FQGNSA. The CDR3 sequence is CASSLEYQETQYF. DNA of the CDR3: TGTGCCAGCAGCTTAGAGTATCAGGAGACCCAGTACTTC.

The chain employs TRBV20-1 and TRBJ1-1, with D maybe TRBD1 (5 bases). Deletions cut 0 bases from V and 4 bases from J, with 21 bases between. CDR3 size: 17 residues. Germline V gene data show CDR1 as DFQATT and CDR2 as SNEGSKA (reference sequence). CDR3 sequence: CSARDIAGTFYSTEAFF. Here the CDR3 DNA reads TGCAGTGCTAGAGATATAGCGGGGACTTTCTATTCCACTGAAGCTTTCTTT.

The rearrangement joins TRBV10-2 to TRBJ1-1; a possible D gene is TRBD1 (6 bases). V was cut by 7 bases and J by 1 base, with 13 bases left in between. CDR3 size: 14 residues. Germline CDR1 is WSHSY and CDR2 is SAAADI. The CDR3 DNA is TGCGCCAGCACGACACGAGGGGGGAACACTGAAGCTTTCTTT. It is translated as CASTTRGGNTEAFF.

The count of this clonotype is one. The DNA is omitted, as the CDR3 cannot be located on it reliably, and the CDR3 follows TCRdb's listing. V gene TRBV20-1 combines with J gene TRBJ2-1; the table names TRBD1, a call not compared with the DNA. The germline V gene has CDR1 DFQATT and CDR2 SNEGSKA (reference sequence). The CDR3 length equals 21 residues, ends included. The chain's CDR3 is CSAPGQGRVQYFGPGMDEQFF.

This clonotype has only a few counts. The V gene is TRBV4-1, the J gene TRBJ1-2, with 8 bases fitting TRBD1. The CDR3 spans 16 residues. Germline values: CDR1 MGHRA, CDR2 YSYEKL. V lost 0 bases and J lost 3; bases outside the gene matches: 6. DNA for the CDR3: TGCGCCAGCAGCCAAGAGTCCGCAGGGGGCGACTATGGCTACACCTTC. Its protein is CASSQESAGGDYGYTF.

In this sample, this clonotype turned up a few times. The CDR3 loop is CSARDRWGAGNTIYF. In nucleotides, the CDR3 is TGCAGTGCTAGAGATCGTTGGGGGGCTGGAAACACCATATATTTT. The chain recombines TRBV20-1 with TRBJ1-3, with a weak D call TRBD1 (5 bases). The CDR3 consists of 15 residues. V was cut by 0 bases and J by 2 bases, with 11 bases left in between. Per the germline V gene, CDR1 is DFQATT and CDR2 is SNEGSKA (reference sequence).

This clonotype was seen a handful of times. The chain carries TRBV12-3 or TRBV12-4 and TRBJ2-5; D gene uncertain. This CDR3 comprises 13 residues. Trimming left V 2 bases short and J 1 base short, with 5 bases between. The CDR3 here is CASSLIAQETQYF. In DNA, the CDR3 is TGTGCCAGCAGTTTAATAGCCCAAGAGACCCAGTACTTC.

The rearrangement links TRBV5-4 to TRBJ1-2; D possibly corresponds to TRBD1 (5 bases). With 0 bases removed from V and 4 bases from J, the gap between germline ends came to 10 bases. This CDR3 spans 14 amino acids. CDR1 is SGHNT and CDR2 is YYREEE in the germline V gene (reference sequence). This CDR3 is CASSLVSDSYGYTF. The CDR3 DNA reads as TGTGCCAGCAGCTTGGTGTCTGACAGCTATGGCTACACCTTC.

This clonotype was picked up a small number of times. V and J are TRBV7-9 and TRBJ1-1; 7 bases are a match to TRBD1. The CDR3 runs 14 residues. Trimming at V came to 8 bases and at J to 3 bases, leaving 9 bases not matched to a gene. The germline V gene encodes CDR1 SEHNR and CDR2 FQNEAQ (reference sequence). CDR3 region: CASLLTGMDTEAFF. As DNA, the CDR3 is TGTGCCAGCCTACTGACAGGGATGGACACTGAAGCTTTCTTT.

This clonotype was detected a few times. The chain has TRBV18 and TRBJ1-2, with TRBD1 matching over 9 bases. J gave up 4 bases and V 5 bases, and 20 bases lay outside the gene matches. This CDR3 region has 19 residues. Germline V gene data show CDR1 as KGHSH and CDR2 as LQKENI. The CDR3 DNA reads TGTGCCAGCTCATTTCCCGGGACAGGGTATATTGGAGGAACCTATGGCTACACCTTC. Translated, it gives CASSFPGTGYIGGTYGYTF. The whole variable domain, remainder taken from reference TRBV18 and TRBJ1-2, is NAGVMQNPRHLVRRRGQEARLRCSPMKGHSHVYWYRQLPEEGLKFMVYLQKENIIDESGMPKERFSAEFPKEGPSILRIQQVVRGDSAAYFCASSFPGTGYIGGTYGYTFGSGTRLTVV.

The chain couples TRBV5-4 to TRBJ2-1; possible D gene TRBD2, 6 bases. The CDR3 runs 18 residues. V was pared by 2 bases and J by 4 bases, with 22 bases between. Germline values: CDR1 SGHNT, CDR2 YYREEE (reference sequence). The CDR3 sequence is CASSLSSTFAGKYNEQFF. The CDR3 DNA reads TGTGCCAGCAGCTTATCCTCGACATTCGCGGGGAAGTACAATGAGCAGTTCTTC.

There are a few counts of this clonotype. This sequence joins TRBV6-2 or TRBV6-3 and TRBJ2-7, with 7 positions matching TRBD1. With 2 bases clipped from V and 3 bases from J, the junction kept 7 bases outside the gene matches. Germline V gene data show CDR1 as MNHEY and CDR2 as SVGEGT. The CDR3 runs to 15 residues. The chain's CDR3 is CASSYRHRDSYEQYF. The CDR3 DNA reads TGTGCCAGCAGTTACCGGCACCGGGACAGCTACGAGCAGTACTTC.

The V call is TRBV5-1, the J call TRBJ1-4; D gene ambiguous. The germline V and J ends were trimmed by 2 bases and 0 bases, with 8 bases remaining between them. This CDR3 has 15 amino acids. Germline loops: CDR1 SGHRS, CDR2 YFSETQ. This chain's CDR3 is CASSLSPATNEKLFF. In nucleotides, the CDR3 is TGCGCCAGCAGCTTATCGCCGGCAACTAATGAAAAACTGTTTTTT. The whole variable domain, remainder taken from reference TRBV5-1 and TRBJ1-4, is KAGVTQTPRYLIKTRGQQVTLSCSPISGHRSVSWYQQTPGQGLQFLFEYFSETQRNKGNFPGRFSGRQFSNSRSEMNVSTLELGDSALYLCASSLSPATNEKLFFGSGTQLSVL.

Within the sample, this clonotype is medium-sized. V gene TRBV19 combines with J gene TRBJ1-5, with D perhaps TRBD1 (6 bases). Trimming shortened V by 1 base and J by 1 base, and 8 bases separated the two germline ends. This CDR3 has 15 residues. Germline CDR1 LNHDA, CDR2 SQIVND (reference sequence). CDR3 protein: CASSIGGRSNQPQHF. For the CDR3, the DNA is TGTGCCAGTAGTATAGGGGGGCGAAGCAATCAGCCCCAGCATTTT.